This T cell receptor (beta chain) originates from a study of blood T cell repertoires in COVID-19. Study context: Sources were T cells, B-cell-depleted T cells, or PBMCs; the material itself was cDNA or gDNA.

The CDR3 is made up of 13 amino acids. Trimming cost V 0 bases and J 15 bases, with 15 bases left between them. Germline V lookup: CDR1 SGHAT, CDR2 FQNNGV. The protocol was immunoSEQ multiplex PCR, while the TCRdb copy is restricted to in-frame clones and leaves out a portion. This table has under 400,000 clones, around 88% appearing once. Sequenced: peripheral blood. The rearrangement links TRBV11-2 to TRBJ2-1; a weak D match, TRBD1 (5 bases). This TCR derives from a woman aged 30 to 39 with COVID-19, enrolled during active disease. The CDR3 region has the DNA TGTGCCAGCAGCTTAGATCTTGGCAGGGTAACGTTCTTC. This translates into CASSLDLGRVTFF.